This TCR beta chain was captured by sequencing in a study of blood T cell repertoires in COVID-19. The overall study: Both acute and convalescent COVID-19 samples were obtained from the United States, Italy and Spain.

Per the authors' pipeline: Amplification from reference gene primers served as the basis for estimated nucleated cell counts. The table came from immunoSEQ multiplex PCR; TCRdb's copy has only in-frame clones and leaves some out. That table is the source of V, J and clone size, and D and trimming were worked out from the DNA. The repertoire has hundreds of thousands of clones, approximately 83% of them found once; the top ten carry roughly 1.2%. The germline V gene encodes CDR1 SQVTM and CDR2 ANQGSEA. This CDR3 is 15 amino acids long. Deletions cut 2 bases from V and 4 bases from J, with 15 bases between.

This sequence originates from a woman aged 25-40 years with COVID-19, enrolled during active disease. The genes are TRBV29-1 and TRBJ2-1, with a tentative D call TRBD1 (5 bases). Sequencing was done on a sample of peripheral blood. In DNA, the CDR3 is TGCAGCGTTGAACCCCCAGGGATCGGATACAATGAGCAGTTCTTC. It encodes CSVEPPGIGYNEQFF.